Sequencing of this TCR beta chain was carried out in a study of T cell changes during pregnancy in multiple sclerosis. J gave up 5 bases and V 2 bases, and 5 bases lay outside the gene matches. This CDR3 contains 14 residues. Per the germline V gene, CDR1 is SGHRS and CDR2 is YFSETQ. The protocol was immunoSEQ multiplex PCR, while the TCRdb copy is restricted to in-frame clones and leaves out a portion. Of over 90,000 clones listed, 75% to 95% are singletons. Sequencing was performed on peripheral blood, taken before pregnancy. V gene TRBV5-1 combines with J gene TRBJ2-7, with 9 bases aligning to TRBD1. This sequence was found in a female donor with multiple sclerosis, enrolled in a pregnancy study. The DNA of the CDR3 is TGCGCCAGCAGCTTCCTCCGGACAGGGGACGAGCAGTACTTC. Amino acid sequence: CASSFLRTGDEQYF.